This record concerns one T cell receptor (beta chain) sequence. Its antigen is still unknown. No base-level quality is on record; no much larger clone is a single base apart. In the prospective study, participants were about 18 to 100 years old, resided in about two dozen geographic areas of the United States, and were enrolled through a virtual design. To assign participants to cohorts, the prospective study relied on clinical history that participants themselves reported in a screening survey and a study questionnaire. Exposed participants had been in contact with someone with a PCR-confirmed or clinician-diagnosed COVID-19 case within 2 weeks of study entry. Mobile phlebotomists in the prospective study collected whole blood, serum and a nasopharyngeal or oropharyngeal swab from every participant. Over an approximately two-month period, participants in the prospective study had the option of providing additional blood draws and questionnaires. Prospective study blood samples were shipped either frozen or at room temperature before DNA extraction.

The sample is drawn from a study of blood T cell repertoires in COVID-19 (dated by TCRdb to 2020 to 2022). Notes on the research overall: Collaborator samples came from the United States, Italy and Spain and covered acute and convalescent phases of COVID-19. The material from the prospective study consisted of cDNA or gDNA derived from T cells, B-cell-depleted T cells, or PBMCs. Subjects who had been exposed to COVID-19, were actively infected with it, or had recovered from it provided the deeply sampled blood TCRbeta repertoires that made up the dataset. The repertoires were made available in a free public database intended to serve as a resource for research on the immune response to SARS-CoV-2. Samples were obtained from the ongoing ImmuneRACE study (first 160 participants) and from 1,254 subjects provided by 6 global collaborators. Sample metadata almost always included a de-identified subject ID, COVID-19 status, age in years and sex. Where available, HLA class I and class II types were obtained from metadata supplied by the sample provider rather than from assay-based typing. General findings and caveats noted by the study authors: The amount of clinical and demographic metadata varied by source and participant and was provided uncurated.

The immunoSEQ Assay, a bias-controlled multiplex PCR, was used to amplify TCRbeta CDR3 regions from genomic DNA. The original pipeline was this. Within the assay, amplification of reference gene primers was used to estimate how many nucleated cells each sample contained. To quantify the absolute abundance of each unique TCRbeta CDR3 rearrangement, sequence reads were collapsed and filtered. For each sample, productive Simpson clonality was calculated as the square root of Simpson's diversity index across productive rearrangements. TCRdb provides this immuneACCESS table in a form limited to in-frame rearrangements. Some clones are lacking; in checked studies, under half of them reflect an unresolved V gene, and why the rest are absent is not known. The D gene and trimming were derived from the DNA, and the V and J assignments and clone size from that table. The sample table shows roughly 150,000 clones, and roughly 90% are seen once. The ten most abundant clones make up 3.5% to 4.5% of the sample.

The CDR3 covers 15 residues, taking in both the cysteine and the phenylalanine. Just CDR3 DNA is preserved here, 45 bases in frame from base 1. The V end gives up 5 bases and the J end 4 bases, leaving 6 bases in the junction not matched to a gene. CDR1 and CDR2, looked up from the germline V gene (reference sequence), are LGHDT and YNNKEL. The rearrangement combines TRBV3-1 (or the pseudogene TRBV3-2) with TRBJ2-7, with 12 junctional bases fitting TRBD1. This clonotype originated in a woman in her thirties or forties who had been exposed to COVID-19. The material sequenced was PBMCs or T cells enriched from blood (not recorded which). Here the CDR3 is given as CASSSRDRGLYEQYF. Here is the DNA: TGTGCCAGCAGCTCCCGGGACAGGGGGCTGTACGAGCAGTACTTC.